This TCR beta chain derives from a study of blood T cell repertoires in COVID-19. CDR1 SGHTA and CDR2 FQGTGA come from the germline V gene. This CDR3 has 16 residues. V lost 5 bases and J lost 0, with 14 bases in between. The repertoire was sequenced with immunoSEQ multiplex PCR; TCRdb's copy has only in-frame clones and lacks some. This table has hundreds of thousands of clones, roughly nine tenths appearing once. The clonotype originates from a man aged 35 to 55 with acute or convalescent COVID-19. Sequencing used peripheral blood. This chain uses TRBV7-3 with TRBJ1-3, with a tentative D call TRBD1 (5 bases). The CDR3 DNA reads as TGTGCCAGCAGCCCTCAGGGCCCTAGCTCTGGAAACACCATATATTTT. As protein: CASSPQGPSSGNTIYF. Based on the CDR3 plus reference TRBV7-3 and TRBJ1-3, the full variable domain is GAGVSQTPSNKVTEKGKYVELRCDPISGHTALYWYRQSLGQGPEFLIYFQGTGAADDSGLPNDRFFAVRPEGSVSTLKIQRTERGDSAVYLCASSPQGPSSGNTIYFGEGSWLTVV.